The next 28 T cell receptor beta chains were all read from a single sample in a study of T cells in Graves' hyperthyroidism and ophthalmopathy. The CDR3 regions of TCR beta were amplified from RNA transcripts. Using the HTBI primer set, a first-round RT-PCR was run on the TCR CDR3. TCRdb independently ran MiXCR on the multiplex PCR reads; one entry per CDR3 protein. The sample has 150,000 or so distinct CDR3 sequences; roughly 23% are singletons. The sample was blood. All receptors come from a woman between 50 and 59 years old with Graves' hyperthyroidism that later progressed to Graves' ophthalmopathy.

This clonotype was counted only a few times. The chain carries TRBV7-8 and TRBJ1-5; D not certain. V lost 5 bases, J lost 9 bases, and 8 bases lay in between. There are 11 residues in the CDR3. CDR1 and CDR2 (germline): SGHVS, FQNEAQ. The DNA of the CDR3 is TGTGCCAGCAGCGCCTCGGGGCCCCAGCATTTT. The encoded protein is CASSASGPQHF.

This clonotype has at least ten counts. The J gene is TRBJ1-4, the V gene TRBV18; no clear D. CDR3 length: 14 amino acids. Germline CDR1 KGHSH, CDR2 LQKENI. V was pared by 3 bases and J by 8 bases, with 13 bases between. Here the CDR3 reads CASSPDSSYEKLFF. In DNA, the CDR3 is TGTGCCAGCTCACCTGACTCCTCGTACGAAAAACTGTTTTTT.

This clonotype was found many times. CDR3 coding DNA: TGTGCCAGCAGTGAAGCACTAGCGGGAATAGAGACCCAGTACTTC. This translates into CASSEALAGIETQYF. The V and J genes are TRBV2 and TRBJ2-5, with 10 positions matching TRBD2. With V trimmed by 0 bases and J by 4 bases, 2 bases remained unmatched. The CDR3 consists of 15 residues. CDR1 is SNHLY and CDR2 is FYNNEI in the germline V gene. The full variable domain, its missing parts supplied by reference TRBV2 and TRBJ2-5, is EPEVTQTPSHQVTQMGQEVILRCVPISNHLYFYWYRQILGQKVEFLVSFYNNEISEKSEIFDDQFSVERPDGSNFTLKIRSTKLEDSAMYFCASSEALAGIETQYFGPGTRLLVL.

This clonotype came up many times. The CDR3 DNA reads as TGTGCCAGCAGCACGCACAGGGGGCGCACCTATGGCTACACCTTC. It translates to CASSTHRGRTYGYTF. V gene TRBV11-1 combines with J gene TRBJ1-2; 9 nucleotides agree with TRBD1. Germline V gives CDR1 SGHAT, CDR2 FQDESV (reference sequence). J gave up 4 bases and V 5 bases, and 8 bases lay outside the gene matches. This CDR3 spans 15 amino acids.

In its sample, this clonotype was seen many times. The chain employs TRBV2 and TRBJ2-1, with TRBD2 matching 9 bases. The V segment lost 1 base and the J segment 3 bases; nucleotides outside the gene matches: 4. The V gene's germline CDR1 is SNHLY and CDR2 FYNNEI. This CDR3 has 16 residues. The CDR3 sequence is CASSEVRLAVYNEQFF. The CDR3 region has the DNA TGTGCCAGCAGTGAAGTTCGACTAGCGGTCTACAATGAGCAGTTCTTC.

V and J are TRBV6-1 and TRBJ2-1; D is perhaps TRBD2 (6 bases). CDR1 MNHNS and CDR2 SASEGT come from the germline V gene. Trimming pared 6 bases from V and 15 bases from J, leaving 18 bases between. CDR3 length: 12 residues. CDR3 amino acids: CASSFGTPGGFF. For the CDR3, the DNA is TGTGCCAGCAGCTTCGGGACTCCCGGTGGGTTCTTC.

This clonotype was recorded many times. This chain joins TRBV6-1 and TRBJ1-1; TRBD1 is a possible D gene (6 bases). V was trimmed by 7 bases and J by 2 bases, leaving 14 bases between them. From germline, CDR1 is MNHNS and CDR2 SASEGT. The CDR3 is made up of 14 amino acids. The CDR3: CASIRGARNTEAFF. In DNA form, the CDR3 reads TGTGCCAGCATTCGGGGGGCTAGAAACACTGAAGCTTTCTTT.

This clonotype came up a few times. The J gene is TRBJ2-4, the V gene TRBV6-1; TRBD1 is a possible D gene (5 bases). V shed 3 bases and J shed 0 bases, with 9 bases lying between them. Germline V CDR1 and CDR2: MNHNS, SASEGT. The CDR3 is 15 amino acids. CDR3 loop: CASSDQGLAKNIQYF. The CDR3 DNA follows: TGTGCCAGCAGTGATCAGGGTCTAGCCAAAAACATTCAGTACTTC.

The chain links TRBV12-3 or TRBV12-4 to TRBJ2-7, with D possibly TRBD2 on 6 matching bases. The V end lost 6 bases, the J end lost 7 bases, and 16 bases lay between the germline ends. The CDR3 length is 13 residues. CDR3 amino acids: CASRISGAREQYF. In nucleotides, the CDR3 is TGTGCCAGCAGAATTTCGGGAGCTCGTGAGCAGTACTTC.

In its sample, this clonotype was seen many times. The chain is built from TRBV6-1 and TRBJ1-1, with 7 bases fitting TRBD1. The CDR3 is 15 amino acids. Unmatched junction bases numbered 3, after V lost 1 base and J lost 1 base. Germline CDR1 and CDR2: MNHNS and SASEGT. The chain's CDR3 is CASSEGQGGNTEAFF. The CDR3 bases are TGTGCCAGCAGTGAAGGGCAGGGGGGGAACACTGAAGCTTTCTTT.

This clonotype was picked up many times. CDR3 protein: CASSPGTDPYEQYF. DNA for the CDR3: TGTGCCAGCAGCCCCGGGACAGACCCCTACGAGCAGTACTTC. This chain links TRBV7-3 with TRBJ2-7; 7 nucleotides line up with TRBD1. CDR1 and CDR2 (germline): SGHTA, FQGTGA. Unmatched junction bases numbered 6, after V lost 5 bases and J lost 2 bases. The CDR3 runs 14 residues.

The CDR3 sequence: CASSYQTGATEAFF. CDR3 DNA sequence: TGTGCCAGCAGTTATCAGACAGGGGCCACTGAAGCTTTCTTT. The chain employs TRBV12-3 or TRBV12-4 and TRBJ1-1; 8 bases align to TRBD1. This CDR3 has 14 amino acids. V was clipped by 4 bases and J by 4 bases; unmatched bases: 5.

The rearrangement joins TRBV7-9 to TRBJ2-2; unclear D gene. The V and J ends lost 3 bases and 5 bases respectively, with 16 bases between them. The germline V gene has CDR1 SEHNR and CDR2 FQNEAQ (reference sequence). The CDR3 consists of 16 residues. The CDR3 DNA reads TGTGCCAGCAGCTTTGTTCCCGGGCTAATTACCGGGGAGCTGTTTTTT. Its protein product is CASSFVPGLITGELFF. The full variable domain, completed using reference TRBV7-9 and TRBJ2-2, is DTGVSQNPRHKITKRGQNVTFRCDPISEHNRLYWYRQTLGQGPEFLTYFQNEAQLEKSRLLSDRFSAERPKGSFSTLEIQRTEQGDSAMYLCASSFVPGLITGELFFGEGSRLTVL.

This clonotype has a count of ten or more. One junction end disagrees with the germline gene, perhaps due to a read error. J is TRBJ2-7 and V is TRBV20-1, with TRBD2 as a possible D gene (5 bases). This CDR3 contains 14 residues. The germline V gene encodes CDR1 DFQATT and CDR2 SNEGSKA (reference sequence). The CDR3 nucleotides read TGCAGTGCCAGAGTGGGTAGCGCCTCCTACGAGCAGTACTTC. Its translation: CSARVGSASYEQYF.

This clonotype was counted many times. The chain combines TRBV4-1 with TRBJ1-1, with D possibly being TRBD1 (6 bases). The germline V gene encodes CDR1 MGHRA and CDR2 YSYEKL. CDR3 size: 15 residues. Trimming took 1 base from V and 3 from J, leaving 12 bases between them. CDR3 nucleotide sequence: TGCGCCAGCAGCCAAGCCGCGGACAGTCACACTGAAGCTTTCTTT. Its protein product is CASSQAADSHTEAFF.

V is TRBV5-1 and J is TRBJ1-1, with 7 bases lining up with TRBD1. Trimming at V came to 3 bases and at J to 5 bases, leaving 7 bases not matched to a gene. The CDR3 is made up of 14 amino acids. CDR1 and CDR2 (germline): SGHRS, YFSETQ. As DNA, the CDR3 is TGCGCCAGCAGCTCGGCAGGGGGTTATACTGAAGCTTTCTTT. Amino acid sequence: CASSSAGGYTEAFF.

This clonotype has a handful of counts. The V gene is TRBV3-1, the J gene TRBJ1-6; D is ambiguous. Germline CDR1 LGHDT, CDR2 YNNKEL (reference sequence). The V end lost 2 bases, the J end lost 11 bases, and 7 bases lay between the germline ends. CDR3 size: 12 residues. The CDR3 region has the DNA TGTGCCAGCAGCCAACGGAATGCACCCCTCCACTTT. This sequence encodes CASSQRNAPLHF. The entire variable domain, with the rest obtained from reference TRBV3-1 and TRBJ1-6, is as follows: DTAVSQTPKYLVTQMGNDKSIKCEQNLGHDTMYWYKQDSKKFLKIMFSYNNKELIINETVPNRFSPKSPDKAHLNLHINSLELGDSAVYFCASSQRNAPLHFGNGTRLTVT.

This chain uses TRBV30 with TRBJ2-1; 10 bases align to TRBD2. V lost 2 bases, J lost 3 bases, and 4 bases stayed unmatched. There are 15 residues in the CDR3. From germline, CDR1 is GTSNPN and CDR2 SVGIG (reference sequence). The CDR3 DNA sequence: TGTGCCTGGAGTCCCCTAGCGGGAGACTACAATGAGCAGTTCTTC. This codes for CAWSPLAGDYNEQFF.

This clonotype was seen ten or more times. CDR3 loop: CASSYTRDTEAFF. The CDR3 DNA sequence: TGTGCCAGCAGCTACACACGCGACACTGAAGCTTTCTTT. This rearrangement joins TRBV11-2 to TRBJ1-1; no clear D gene. The germline CDR1 and CDR2 sequences are SGHAT and FQNNGV. Trimming removed 4 bases at V and 3 bases at J, with 9 bases between. This CDR3 contains 13 residues.

The chain carries TRBV28 and TRBJ2-3; TRBD2 matches at 10 bases. Germline values: CDR1 MDHEN, CDR2 SYDVKM. Trimming took 6 bases from V and 2 from J; bases not matched to a gene: 8. CDR3 size: 16 residues. The CDR3 protein is CASSFSAGGITDTQYF. The CDR3 coding sequence is TGTGCCAGCAGCTTTTCAGCGGGGGGGATCACAGATACGCAGTATTTT.

This clonotype has just a few counts. This rearrangement joins TRBV6-2 or TRBV6-3 to TRBJ1-2; D unclear. This CDR3 comprises 18 residues. Trimming stripped 6 bases from V and 1 base from J, with 24 bases between. Germline values: CDR1 MNHEY, CDR2 SVGEGT. Written as DNA, the CDR3 is TGTGCCAGCAGGGATGCCACCACAACTATCGGGAGTAACTATGGCTACACCTTC. This gives the protein CASRDATTTIGSNYGYTF.

The rearrangement links TRBV5-5 to TRBJ2-7; D might be TRBD2 (5 bases). Trimming pared 2 bases from V and 6 bases from J, leaving 15 bases between. This CDR3 has 14 amino acids. The germline CDR1 and CDR2 sequences are SGHKS and YYEKEE (reference sequence). The chain's CDR3 is CASSFQALVGEQYF. DNA of the CDR3: TGTGCCAGCAGCTTTCAAGCACTAGTCGGCGAGCAGTACTTC.

The sample holds a few counts of this clonotype. The chain uses TRBV20-1 and TRBJ2-7, with D unclear. The CDR3 consists of 15 residues. CDR1 and CDR2 (germline): DFQATT, SNEGSKA (reference sequence). V gave up 4 bases and J gave up 0 bases, with 16 bases separating them. CDR3 DNA: TGCAGTGCTATTAATAGAGATTTTCACTCCTACGAGCAGTACTTC. It encodes CSAINRDFHSYEQYF.

This clonotype has ten or more counts. The rearrangement links TRBV6-1 to TRBJ1-1; 8 nucleotides align to TRBD1. The CDR3 totals 15 residues. V lost 4 bases and J lost 4; bases outside the gene matches: 8. Germline V gene lookup returns CDR1 MNHNS and CDR2 SASEGT. The CDR3 here is CASSAGQGGVTEAFF. For the CDR3, the DNA is TGTGCCAGCAGTGCCGGACAGGGAGGGGTCACTGAAGCTTTCTTT.

V is TRBV28 and J is TRBJ2-4; D unresolved. Germline CDR1 MDHEN, CDR2 SYDVKM. The CDR3 has 12 residues. Trimming took 2 bases from V and 7 from J, leaving 6 bases between them. The CDR3 spells CASSLDNNIQYF. The DNA for the CDR3 is TGTGCCAGCAGTTTAGATAACAACATTCAGTACTTC.

In this sample, this clonotype turned up many times. The V call is TRBV7-9, the J call TRBJ2-3; 7 bases agree with TRBD2. This CDR3 spans 15 amino acids. The trim removed 4 bases at V and 3 bases at J, leaving 7 bases unmatched. In germline, CDR1 is SEHNR, CDR2 FQNEAQ (reference sequence). The CDR3 coding sequence is TGTGCCAGCAGCTCCGTGGCGGGAGTGACAGATACGCAGTATTTT. Its translation is CASSSVAGVTDTQYF.

This clonotype was picked up a small number of times. The chain carries TRBV7-9 and TRBJ2-6; D uncertain. Germline assignment: CDR1 SEHNR and CDR2 FQNEAQ (reference sequence). V lost 3 bases and J 2 bases, leaving 8 bases between the germline ends. The CDR3 has 15 amino acids. The CDR3 spells CASSFIRTGANVLTF. The CDR3 DNA reads TGTGCCAGCAGCTTTATCAGAACTGGGGCCAACGTCCTGACTTTC. The whole variable domain, remainder taken from reference TRBV7-9 and TRBJ2-6, is DTGVSQNPRHKITKRGQNVTFRCDPISEHNRLYWYRQTLGQGPEFLTYFQNEAQLEKSRLLSDRFSAERPKGSFSTLEIQRTEQGDSAMYLCASSFIRTGANVLTFGAGSRLTVL.

In its sample, this clonotype was seen many times. This chain joins TRBV2 and TRBJ2-5; no reliable D call. Deletions cut 4 bases from V and 0 bases from J, with 9 bases between. The CDR3 length is 14 residues. Germline loops: CDR1 SNHLY, CDR2 FYNNEI. CDR3 protein: CASSVRAYQETQYF. CDR3 DNA: TGTGCCAGCAGTGTCCGGGCCTACCAAGAGACCCAGTACTTC.